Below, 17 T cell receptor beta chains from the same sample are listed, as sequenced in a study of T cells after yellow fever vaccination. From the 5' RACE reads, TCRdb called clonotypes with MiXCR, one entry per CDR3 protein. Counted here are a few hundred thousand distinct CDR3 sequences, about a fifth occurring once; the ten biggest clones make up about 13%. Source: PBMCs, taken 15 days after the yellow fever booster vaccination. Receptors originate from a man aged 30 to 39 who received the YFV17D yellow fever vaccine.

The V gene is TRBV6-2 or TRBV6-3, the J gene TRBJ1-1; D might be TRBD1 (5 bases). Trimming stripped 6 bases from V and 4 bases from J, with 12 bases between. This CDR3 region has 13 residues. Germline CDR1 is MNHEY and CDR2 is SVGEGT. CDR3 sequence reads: CASRGEAGTEAFF. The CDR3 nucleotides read TGTGCCAGCAGAGGGGAGGCGGGCACTGAAGCTTTCTTT.

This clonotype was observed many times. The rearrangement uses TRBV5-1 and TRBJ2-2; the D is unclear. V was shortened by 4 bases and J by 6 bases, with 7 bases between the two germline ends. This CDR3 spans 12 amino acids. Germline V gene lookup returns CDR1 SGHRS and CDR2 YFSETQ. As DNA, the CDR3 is TGCGCCAGCAGCCCCGCCGCCGGGGAGCTGTTTTTT. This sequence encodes CASSPAAGELFF. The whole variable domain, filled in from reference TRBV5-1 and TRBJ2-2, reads KAGVTQTPRYLIKTRGQQVTLSCSPISGHRSVSWYQQTPGQGLQFLFEYFSETQRNKGNFPGRFSGRQFSNSRSEMNVSTLELGDSALYLCASSPAAGELFFGEGSRLTVL.

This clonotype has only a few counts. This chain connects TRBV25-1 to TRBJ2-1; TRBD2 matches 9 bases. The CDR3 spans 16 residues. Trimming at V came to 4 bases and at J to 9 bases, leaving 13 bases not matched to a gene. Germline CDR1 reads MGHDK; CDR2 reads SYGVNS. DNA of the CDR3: TGTGCCAGCAGTGCCACAGGGGTAGGAGCGGGAGGTGAGCAGTTCTTC. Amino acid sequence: CASSATGVGAGGEQFF.

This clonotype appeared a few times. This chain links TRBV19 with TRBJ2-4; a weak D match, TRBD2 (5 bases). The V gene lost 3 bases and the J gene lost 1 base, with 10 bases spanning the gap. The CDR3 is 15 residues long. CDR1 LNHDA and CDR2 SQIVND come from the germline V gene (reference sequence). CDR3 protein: CASSIRTGAKNIQYF. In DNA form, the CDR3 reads TGTGCCAGTAGTATCCGGACTGGGGCCAAAAACATTCAGTACTTC.

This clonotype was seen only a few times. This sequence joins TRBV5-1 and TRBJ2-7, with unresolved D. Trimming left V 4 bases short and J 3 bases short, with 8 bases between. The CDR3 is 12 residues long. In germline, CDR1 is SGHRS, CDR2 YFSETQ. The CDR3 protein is CASSHPGYEQYF. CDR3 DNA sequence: TGCGCCAGCAGCCACCCAGGCTACGAGCAGTACTTC.

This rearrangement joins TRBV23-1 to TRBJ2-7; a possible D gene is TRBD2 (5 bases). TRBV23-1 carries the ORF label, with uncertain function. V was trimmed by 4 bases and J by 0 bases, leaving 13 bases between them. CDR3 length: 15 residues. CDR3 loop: CASSPPGSPSYEQYF. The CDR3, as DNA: TGCGCCAGCAGTCCCCCGGGATCTCCCTCCTACGAGCAGTACTTC.

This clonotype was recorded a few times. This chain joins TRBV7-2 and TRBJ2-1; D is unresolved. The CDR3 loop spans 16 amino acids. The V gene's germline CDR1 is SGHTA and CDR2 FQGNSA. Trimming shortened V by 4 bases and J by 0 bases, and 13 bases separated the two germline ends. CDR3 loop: CASSSRGRGSYNEQFF. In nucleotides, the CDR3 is TGTGCCAGCAGCTCCCGCGGACGCGGCTCCTACAATGAGCAGTTCTTC.

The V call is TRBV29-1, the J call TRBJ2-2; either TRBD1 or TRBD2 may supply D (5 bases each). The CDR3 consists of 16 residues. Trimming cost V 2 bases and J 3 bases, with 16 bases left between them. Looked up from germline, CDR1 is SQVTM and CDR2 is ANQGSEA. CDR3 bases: TGCAGCGTTGAAACCGTGGGGCGGGTGGACACCGGGGAGCTGTTTTTT. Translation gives CSVETVGRVDTGELFF.

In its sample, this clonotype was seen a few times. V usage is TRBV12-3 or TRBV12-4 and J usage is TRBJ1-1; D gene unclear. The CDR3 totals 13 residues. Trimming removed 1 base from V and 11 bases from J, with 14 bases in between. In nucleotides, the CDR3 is TGTGCCAGCAGTTTAGACACCGACCGGTGGGCTTTCTTT. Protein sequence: CASSLDTDRWAFF.

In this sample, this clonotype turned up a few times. Written as DNA, the CDR3 is TGCAGTGCTAGAGATTCGTCCACCGGGGAGCTGTTTTTT. It encodes CSARDSSTGELFF. V usage is TRBV20-1 and J usage is TRBJ2-2; D is undetermined. V was trimmed by 0 bases and J by 4 bases, leaving 6 bases between them. This CDR3 is 13 amino acids long. Germline V gene sequence: CDR1 DFQATT, CDR2 SNEGSKA (reference sequence).

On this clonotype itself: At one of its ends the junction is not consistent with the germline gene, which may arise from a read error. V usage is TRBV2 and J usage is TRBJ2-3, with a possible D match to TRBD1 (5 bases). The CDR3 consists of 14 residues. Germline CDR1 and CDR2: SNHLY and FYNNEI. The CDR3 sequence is CASSQTDRTDMQYF. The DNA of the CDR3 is TGTGCCAGCAGCCAGACAGACCGCACAGATATGCAGTATTTT.

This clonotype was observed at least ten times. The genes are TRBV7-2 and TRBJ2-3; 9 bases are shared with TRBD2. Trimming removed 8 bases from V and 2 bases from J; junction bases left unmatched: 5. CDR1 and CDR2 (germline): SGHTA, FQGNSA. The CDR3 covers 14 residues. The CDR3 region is CASSLAGITDTQYF. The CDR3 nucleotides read TGTGCCAGCTCCCTAGCGGGAATCACAGATACGCAGTATTTT. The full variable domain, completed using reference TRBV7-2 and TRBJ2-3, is GAGVSQSPSNKVTEKGKDVELRCDPISGHTALYWYRQSLGQGLEFLIYFQGNSAPDKSGLPSDRFSAERTGGSVSTLTIQRTQQEDSAVYLCASSLAGITDTQYFGPGTRLTVL.

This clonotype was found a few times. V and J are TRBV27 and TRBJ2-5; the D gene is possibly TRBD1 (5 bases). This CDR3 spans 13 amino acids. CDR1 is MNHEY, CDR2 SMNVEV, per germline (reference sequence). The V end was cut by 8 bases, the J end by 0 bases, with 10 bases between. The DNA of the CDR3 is TGTGCCAGCTCACGGACATACCAAGAGACCCAGTACTTC. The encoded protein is CASSRTYQETQYF.

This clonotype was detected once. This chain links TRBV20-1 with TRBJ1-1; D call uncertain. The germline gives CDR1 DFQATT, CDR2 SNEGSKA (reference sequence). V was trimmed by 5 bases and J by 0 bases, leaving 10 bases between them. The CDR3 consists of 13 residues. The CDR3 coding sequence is TGCAGTGCTCTATCCACTTTGAACACTGAAGCTTTCTTT. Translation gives CSALSTLNTEAFF.

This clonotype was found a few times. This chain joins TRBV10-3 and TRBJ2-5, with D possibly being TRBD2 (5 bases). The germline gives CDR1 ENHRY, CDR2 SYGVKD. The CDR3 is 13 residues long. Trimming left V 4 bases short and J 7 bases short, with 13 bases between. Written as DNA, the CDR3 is TGTGCCATCAGTGTGGATGGGAGAGGGACCCAGTACTTC. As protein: CAISVDGRGTQYF.

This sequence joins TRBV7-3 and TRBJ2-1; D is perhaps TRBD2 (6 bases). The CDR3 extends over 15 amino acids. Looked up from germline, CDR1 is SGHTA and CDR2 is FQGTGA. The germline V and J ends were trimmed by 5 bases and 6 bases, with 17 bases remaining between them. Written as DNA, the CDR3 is TGTGCCAGCAGCCCAAACCGGGAGATTGGCAATGAGCAGTTCTTC. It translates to CASSPNREIGNEQFF.

As DNA, the CDR3 is TGCGCCAGCAGTCAATCAGTATTTGATGAGCAGTTCTTC. It encodes CASSQSVFDEQFF. This chain connects TRBV23-1 to TRBJ2-1; no reliable D call. TRBV23-1 is flagged as an ORF with uncertain function. The CDR3 sequence is 13 residues long. V lost 0 bases to trimming and J lost 8 bases, with 8 bases between them.